Reported below is one TCR beta chain. Antigen: not known. The data stem from a study of T cell responses to AZD1222 COVID-19 vaccine. This table comes from immunoSEQ multiplex PCR, and its TCRdb copy is limited to in-frame clones, with some not included. Of some 92,000 clones in the sample, more than 75% were seen once. General study points: Variant regions that are unmutated are reportedly the target of nearly half of spike-specific TCRs. The peak T cell response came first, and repertoires were sampled only after it.

V dropped 6 bases and J dropped 1 base, with 15 bases sitting between them. Germline V gene sequence: CDR1 PRHDT, CDR2 FYEKMQ (reference sequence). The CDR3 runs 15 residues. The sample was peripheral blood, taken on day 0 of MenACWY control vaccination. The chain joins TRBV13 to TRBJ1-1; D possibly corresponds to TRBD1 (6 bases). The receptor was derived from an adult in good health. The CDR3 region has the DNA TGTGCCAGCAGTCCTACAGGGTATGGGAACACTGAAGCTTTCTTT. This sequence encodes CASSPTGYGNTEAFF.